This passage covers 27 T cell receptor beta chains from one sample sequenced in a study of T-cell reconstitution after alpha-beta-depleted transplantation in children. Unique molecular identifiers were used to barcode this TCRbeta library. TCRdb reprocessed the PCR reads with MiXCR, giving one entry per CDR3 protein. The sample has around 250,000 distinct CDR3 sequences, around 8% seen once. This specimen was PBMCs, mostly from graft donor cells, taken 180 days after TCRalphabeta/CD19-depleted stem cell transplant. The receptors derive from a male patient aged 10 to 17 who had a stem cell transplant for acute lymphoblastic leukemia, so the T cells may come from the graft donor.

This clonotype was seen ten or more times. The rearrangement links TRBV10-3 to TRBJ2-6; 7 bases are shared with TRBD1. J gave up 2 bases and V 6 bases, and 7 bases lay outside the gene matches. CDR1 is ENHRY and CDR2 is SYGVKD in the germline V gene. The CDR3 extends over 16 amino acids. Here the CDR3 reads CAIRLDRAPGANVLTF. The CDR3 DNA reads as TGTGCCATCAGACTTGACAGGGCCCCTGGGGCCAACGTCCTGACTTTC.

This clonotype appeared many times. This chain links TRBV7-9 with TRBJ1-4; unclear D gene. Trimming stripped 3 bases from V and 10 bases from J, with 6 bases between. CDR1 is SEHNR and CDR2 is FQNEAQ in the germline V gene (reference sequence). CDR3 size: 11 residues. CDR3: CASSFNLKLFF. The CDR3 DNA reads TGTGCCAGCAGCTTTAATCTAAAACTGTTTTTT.

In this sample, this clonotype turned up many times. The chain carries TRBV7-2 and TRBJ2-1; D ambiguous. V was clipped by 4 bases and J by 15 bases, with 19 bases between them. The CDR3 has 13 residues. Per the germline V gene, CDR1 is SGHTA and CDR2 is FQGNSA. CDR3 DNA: TGTGCCAGCAGCTCCGACCGGACCGGTAGTGGGTTCTTC. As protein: CASSSDRTGSGFF.

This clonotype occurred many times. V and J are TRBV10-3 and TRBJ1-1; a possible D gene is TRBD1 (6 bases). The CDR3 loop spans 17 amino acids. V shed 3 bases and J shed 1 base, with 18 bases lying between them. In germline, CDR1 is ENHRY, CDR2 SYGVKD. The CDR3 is CAISDSLRGAPNTEAFF. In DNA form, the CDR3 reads TGTGCCATCAGTGACAGCCTGCGGGGGGCTCCGAACACTGAAGCTTTCTTT.

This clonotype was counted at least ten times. The CDR3 DNA is TGTGCCAGCAGCAAAGGTGGAGGGTCGGTTGGCTACACCTTC. It specifies CASSKGGGSVGYTF. The chain links TRBV21-1 to TRBJ1-2. TRBV21-1 is deemed a pseudogene. This CDR3 has 14 amino acids.

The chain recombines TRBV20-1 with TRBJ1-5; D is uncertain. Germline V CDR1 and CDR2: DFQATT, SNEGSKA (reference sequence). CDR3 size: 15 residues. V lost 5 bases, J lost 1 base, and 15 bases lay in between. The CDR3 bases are TGCAGTGCTTCTCGTATCGGAGAAAGCAATCAGCCCCAGCATTTT. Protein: CSASRIGESNQPQHF.

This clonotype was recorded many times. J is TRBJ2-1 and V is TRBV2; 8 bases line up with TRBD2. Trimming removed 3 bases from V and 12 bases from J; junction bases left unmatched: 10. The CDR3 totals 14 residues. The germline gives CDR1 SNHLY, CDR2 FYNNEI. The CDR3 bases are TGTGCCAGCAGTGAGGAGGCGGGGGGCTTAGGGCAGTTCTTC. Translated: CASSEEAGGLGQFF.

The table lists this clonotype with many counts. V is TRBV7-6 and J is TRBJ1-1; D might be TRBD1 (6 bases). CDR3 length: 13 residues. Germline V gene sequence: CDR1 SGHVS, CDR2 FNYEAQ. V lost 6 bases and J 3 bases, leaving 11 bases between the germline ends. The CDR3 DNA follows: TGTGCCAGCAGAGCTAGGGGGGACACTGAAGCTTTCTTT. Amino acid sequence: CASRARGDTEAFF.

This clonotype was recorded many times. As DNA, the CDR3 is TGTGCCAGCAGTTTAATCAGGAACACCGGGGAGCTGTTTTTT. Its translation: CASSLIRNTGELFF. The chain joins TRBV12-3 or TRBV12-4 to TRBJ2-2; D remains unclear. The V gene lost 2 bases and the J gene lost 1 base, with 5 bases spanning the gap. This CDR3 comprises 14 residues.

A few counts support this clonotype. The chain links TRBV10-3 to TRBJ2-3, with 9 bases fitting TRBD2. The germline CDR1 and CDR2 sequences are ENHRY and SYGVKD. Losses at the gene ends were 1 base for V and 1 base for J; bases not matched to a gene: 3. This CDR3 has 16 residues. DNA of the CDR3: TGTGCCATCAGTGAGTACGAGCGGGAGGGCACAGATACGCAGTATTTT. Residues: CAISEYEREGTDTQYF.

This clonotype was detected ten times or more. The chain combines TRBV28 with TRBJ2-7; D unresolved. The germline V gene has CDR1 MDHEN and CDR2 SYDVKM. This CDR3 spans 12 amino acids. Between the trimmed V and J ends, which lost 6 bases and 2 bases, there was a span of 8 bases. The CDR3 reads CASRSSTYEQYF. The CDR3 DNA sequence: TGTGCCAGCAGATCGTCTACCTACGAGCAGTACTTC. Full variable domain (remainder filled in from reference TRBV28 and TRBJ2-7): DVKVTQSSRYLVKRTGEKVFLECVQDMDHENMFWYRQDPGLGLRLIYFSYDVKMKEKGDIPEGYSVSREKKERFSLILESASTNQTSMYLCASRSSTYEQYFGPGTRLTVT.

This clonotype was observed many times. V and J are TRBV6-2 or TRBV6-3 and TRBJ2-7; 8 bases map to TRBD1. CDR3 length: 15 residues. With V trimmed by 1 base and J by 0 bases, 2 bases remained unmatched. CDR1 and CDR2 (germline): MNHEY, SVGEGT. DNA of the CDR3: TGTGCCAGCAGTTACTGGGGACAGGTCTCCTACGAGCAGTACTTC. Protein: CASSYWGQVSYEQYF.

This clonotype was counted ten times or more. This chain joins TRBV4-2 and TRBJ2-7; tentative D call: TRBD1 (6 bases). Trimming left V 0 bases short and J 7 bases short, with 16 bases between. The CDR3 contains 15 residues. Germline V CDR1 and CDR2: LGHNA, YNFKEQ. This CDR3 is CASSQEPTGTGEQYF. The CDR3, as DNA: TGTGCCAGCAGCCAAGAACCCACAGGGACCGGGGAGCAGTACTTC.

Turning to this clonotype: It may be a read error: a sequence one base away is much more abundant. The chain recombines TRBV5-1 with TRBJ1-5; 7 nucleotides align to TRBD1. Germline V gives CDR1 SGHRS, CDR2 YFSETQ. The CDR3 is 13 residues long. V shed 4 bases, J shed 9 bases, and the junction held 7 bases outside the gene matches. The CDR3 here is CASSQTGDVPQHF. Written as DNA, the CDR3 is TGCGCCAGCAGCCAAACAGGGGATGTGCCCCAGCATTTT.

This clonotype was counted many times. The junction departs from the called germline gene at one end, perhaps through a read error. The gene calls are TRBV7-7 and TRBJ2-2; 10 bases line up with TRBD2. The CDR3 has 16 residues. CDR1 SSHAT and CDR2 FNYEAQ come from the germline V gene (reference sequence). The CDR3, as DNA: TGTGCTAGCAGCTGGTCCCGACTAGCGGGCGCCGGGGAGCTGTTTTTT. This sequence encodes CASSWSRLAGAGELFF.

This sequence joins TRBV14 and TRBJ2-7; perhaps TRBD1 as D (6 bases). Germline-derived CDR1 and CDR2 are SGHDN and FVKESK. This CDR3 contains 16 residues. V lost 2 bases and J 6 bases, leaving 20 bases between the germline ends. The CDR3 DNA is TGTGCCAGCAGCCAATGGGTCGGAACAGGGAGATCCGAGCAGTACTTC. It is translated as CASSQWVGTGRSEQYF.

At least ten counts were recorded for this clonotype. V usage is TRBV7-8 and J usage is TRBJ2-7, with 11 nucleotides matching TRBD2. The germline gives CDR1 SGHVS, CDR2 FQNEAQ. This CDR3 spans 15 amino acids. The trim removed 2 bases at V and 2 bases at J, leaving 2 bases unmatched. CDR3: CASSLSGLAAYEQYF. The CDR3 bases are TGTGCCAGCAGCTTATCGGGACTAGCGGCCTACGAGCAGTACTTC.

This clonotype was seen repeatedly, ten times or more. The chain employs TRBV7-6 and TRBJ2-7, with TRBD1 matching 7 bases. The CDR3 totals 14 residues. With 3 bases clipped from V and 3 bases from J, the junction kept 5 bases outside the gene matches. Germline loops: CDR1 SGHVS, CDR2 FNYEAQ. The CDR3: CASSFSDRVYEQYF. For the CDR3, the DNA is TGTGCCAGCAGCTTCAGCGACAGGGTCTACGAGCAGTACTTC.

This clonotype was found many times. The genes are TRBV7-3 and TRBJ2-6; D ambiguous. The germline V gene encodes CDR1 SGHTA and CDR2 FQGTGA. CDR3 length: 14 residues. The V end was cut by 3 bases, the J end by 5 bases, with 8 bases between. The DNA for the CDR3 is TGTGCCAGCAGCTTGGACCGACGGGCCAACGTCCTGACTTTC. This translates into CASSLDRRANVLTF. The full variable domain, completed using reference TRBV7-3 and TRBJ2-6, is GAGVSQTPSNKVTEKGKYVELRCDPISGHTALYWYRQSLGQGPEFLIYFQGTGAADDSGLPNDRFFAVRPEGSVSTLKIQRTERGDSAVYLCASSLDRRANVLTFGAGSRLTVL.

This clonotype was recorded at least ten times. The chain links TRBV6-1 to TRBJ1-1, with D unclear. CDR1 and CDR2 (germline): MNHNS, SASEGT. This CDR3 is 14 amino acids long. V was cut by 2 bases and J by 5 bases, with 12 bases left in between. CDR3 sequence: CASSELAGKTEAFF. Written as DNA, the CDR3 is TGTGCCAGCAGTGAATTGGCGGGAAAAACTGAAGCTTTCTTT.

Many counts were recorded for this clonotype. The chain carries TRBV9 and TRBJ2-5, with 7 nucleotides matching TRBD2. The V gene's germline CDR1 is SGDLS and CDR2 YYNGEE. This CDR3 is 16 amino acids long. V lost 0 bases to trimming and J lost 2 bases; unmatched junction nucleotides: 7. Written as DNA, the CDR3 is TGTGCCAGCAGCGTAGGAATCTCGGGGGGACAAGAGACCCAGTACTTC. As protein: CASSVGISGGQETQYF.

The CDR3 DNA sequence: TGTGCCAGCAGCTTCAGGACAGCCGGCGACGAGCAGTACTTC. It translates to CASSFRTAGDEQYF. The gene calls are TRBV11-1 and TRBJ2-7, with D tentatively TRBD1 (6 bases). The CDR3 is made up of 14 amino acids. With 3 bases removed from V and 5 bases from J, the gap between germline ends came to 14 bases. CDR1 SGHAT and CDR2 FQDESV come from the germline V gene (reference sequence).

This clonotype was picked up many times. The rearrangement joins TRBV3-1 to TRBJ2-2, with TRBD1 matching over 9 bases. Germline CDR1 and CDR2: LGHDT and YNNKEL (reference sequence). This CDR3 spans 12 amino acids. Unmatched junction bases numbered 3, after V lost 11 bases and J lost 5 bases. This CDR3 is CAGQGWTGELFF. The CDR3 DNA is TGTGCCGGACAGGGGTGGACCGGGGAGCTGTTTTTT. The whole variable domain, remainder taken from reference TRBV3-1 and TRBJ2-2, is DTAVSQTPKYLVTQMGNDKSIKCEQNLGHDTMYWYKQDSKKFLKIMFSYNNKELIINETVPNRFSPKSPDKAHLNLHINSLELGDSAVYFCAGQGWTGELFFGEGSRLTVL.

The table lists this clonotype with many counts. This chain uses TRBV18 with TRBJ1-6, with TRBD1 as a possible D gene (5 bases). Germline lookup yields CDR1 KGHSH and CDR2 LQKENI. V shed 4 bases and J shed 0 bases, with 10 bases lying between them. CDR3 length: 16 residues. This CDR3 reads CASSRGESSYNSPLHF. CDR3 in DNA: TGTGCCAGCTCACGAGGGGAAAGCTCCTATAATTCACCCCTCCACTTT.

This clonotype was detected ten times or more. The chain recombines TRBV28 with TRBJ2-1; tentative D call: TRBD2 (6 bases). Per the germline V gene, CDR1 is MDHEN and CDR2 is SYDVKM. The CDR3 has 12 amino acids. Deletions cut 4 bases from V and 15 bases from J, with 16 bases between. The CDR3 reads CASSSSTRLVFF. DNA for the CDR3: TGTGCCAGCAGTTCGTCGACTAGATTGGTGTTCTTC.

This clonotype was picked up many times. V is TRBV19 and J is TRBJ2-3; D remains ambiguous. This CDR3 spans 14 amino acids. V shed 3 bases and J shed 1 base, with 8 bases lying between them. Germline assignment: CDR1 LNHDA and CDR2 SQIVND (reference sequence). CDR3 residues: CASSIVGRTDTQYF. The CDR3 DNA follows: TGTGCCAGTAGTATCGTGGGCCGCACAGATACGCAGTATTTT.

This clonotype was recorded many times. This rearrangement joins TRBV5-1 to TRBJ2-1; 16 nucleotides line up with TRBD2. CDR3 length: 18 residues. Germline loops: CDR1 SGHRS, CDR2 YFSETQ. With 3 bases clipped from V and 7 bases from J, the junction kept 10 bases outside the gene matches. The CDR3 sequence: CASSSGLAGGPVGNEQFF. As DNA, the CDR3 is TGCGCCAGCAGCTCGGGACTAGCGGGGGGGCCGGTTGGAAATGAGCAGTTCTTC.